This T cell receptor (beta chain) was identified in a study of T-cell reconstitution after alpha-beta-depleted transplantation in children. General observations from the study: Several hundred expanded graft clones reportedly were the source of alpha-beta T cells about two months after transplant. Where some patients showed high TCRbeta diversity at day 60, it came from recipient T cells and thymic progenitors that had survived. After one year, T-cell counts and TCRbeta diversity mostly came from new T cells.

A remark on this clonotype: Its antigen is unknown.

V shed 6 bases, J shed 3 bases, and the junction held 10 bases outside the gene matches. The CDR3 sequence is 16 residues long. From germline, CDR1 is SGHVS and CDR2 FNYEAQ. Unique molecular identifiers were incorporated during preparation of the TCRbeta library. Each CDR3 protein gets one entry after TCRdb re-called the PCR reads with MiXCR. The sample has approximately 45,000 distinct CDR3 sequences; about 50% are singletons. The TCR was taken from a boy under two years old with SCID, due to receive a stem cell transplant. Source: peripheral blood, taken before TCRalphabeta/CD19-depleted stem cell transplant. This sequence joins TRBV7-6 and TRBJ2-3; 9 bases map to TRBD2. CDR3 amino acids: CASRRSSGALTDTQYF. The CDR3 bases are TGTGCCAGCAGACGATCTAGCGGGGCCTTGACAGATACGCAGTATTTT.